This T cell receptor (beta chain) comes out of a study of cytomegalovirus exposure and HLA in healthy donors. Study-level findings and limits: It was 164 TCR beta chains that were listed as cytomegalovirus-associated.

Profiled with immunoSEQ multiplex PCR; TCRdb holds only in-frame clones, not every one. The sample has 150,000 to 200,000 clones; 84% are singletons. This clone was counted ten times or more. Its matching antigen is unknown. V trimming: 3 bases; J trimming: 7 bases; junction bases outside the gene matches: 2. The CDR3 extends over 13 amino acids. Looked up from germline, CDR1 is SGHRS and CDR2 is YFSETQ. The sample consisted of PBMCs. This chain links TRBV5-1 with TRBJ1-1; 11 bases map to TRBD1. The clonotype was recovered from a man aged 25 to 40 in good health and CMV-seropositive. This CDR3 reads CASSSGTGGEAFF. In DNA, the CDR3 is TGCGCCAGCAGCTCGGGGACAGGGGGTGAAGCTTTCTTT.